The next 26 T cell receptor beta chains were all read from a single sample in a study of early T cells in non-severe SARS-CoV-2 infection. Each CDR3 protein is one row after TCRdb ran MiXCR on the 5' RACE reads. This sample has 35,000 to 45,000 distinct CDR3 sequences, with approximately 6.2% found just once. The specimen was whole blood, collected at baseline. The receptors were sampled from an adult who was a healthcare worker with PCR-confirmed SARS-CoV-2 infection or an uninfected control (not recorded which).

V and J are TRBV12-3 or TRBV12-4 and TRBJ2-7; D possibly corresponds to TRBD1 (6 bases). This CDR3 has 15 residues. Trimming removed 6 bases at V and 2 bases at J, with 17 bases between. The CDR3 region is CASSVGGGVTYEQYF. Here the CDR3 DNA reads TGTGCCAGCAGCGTCGGTGGGGGCGTCACCTACGAGCAGTACTTC.

The rearrangement links TRBV6-4 to TRBJ2-3; 11 nucleotides agree with TRBD2. The CDR3 is 15 residues long. After removal of 6 bases from V and 2 bases from J, the junction contained 4 bases not matched to a gene. Germline CDR1 is MRHNA and CDR2 is SNTAGT. CDR3 residues: CASRASGGYTDTQYF. The CDR3 DNA reads as TGTGCCAGCAGAGCTAGCGGGGGGTACACAGATACGCAGTATTTT.

By its share, this clonotype is medium-sized. The rearrangement joins TRBV2 to TRBJ2-1; 9 bases line up with TRBD1. Germline CDR1 reads SNHLY; CDR2 reads FYNNEI. CDR3 length equals 14 residues. V was clipped by 8 bases and J by 4 bases; unmatched bases: 6. The CDR3 here is CASQGDRAYNEQFF. CDR3 coding DNA: TGTGCCAGCCAGGGGGACAGGGCATACAATGAGCAGTTCTTC.

The V and J genes are TRBV20-1 and TRBJ2-1, with 9 bases that match TRBD2. Germline V gene data show CDR1 as DFQATT and CDR2 as SNEGSKA (reference sequence). The CDR3 runs to 15 residues. V shed 5 bases and J 3 bases; nucleotides not matched to a gene: 8. The CDR3 reads CSAGAQAGGYNEQFF. CDR3 bases: TGCAGTGCTGGGGCCCAAGCGGGGGGCTACAATGAGCAGTTCTTC.

The chain links TRBV25-1 to TRBJ1-1; 7 bases fit TRBD1. This CDR3 is 14 amino acids long. Trimming cost V 6 bases and J 1 base; bases outside gene matches: 5. The germline V gene has CDR1 MGHDK and CDR2 SYGVNS. The CDR3 DNA is TGTGCCAGCAGGGGGACAGTCCAGAACACTGAAGCTTTCTTT. It encodes CASRGTVQNTEAFF.

This clonotype was seen more than once but under ten times. The V gene is TRBV28, the J gene TRBJ2-7; D tentatively fits TRBD1 or TRBD2 (7 bases each). The V and J ends lost 8 bases and 2 bases respectively, with 22 bases between them. The CDR3 sequence is 16 residues long. Per the germline V gene, CDR1 is MDHEN and CDR2 is SYDVKM. The CDR3 DNA follows: TGTGCCAGCTCCTACGCCAGGGGGGGGGCCGCCTACGAGCAGTACTTC. The encoded protein is CASSYARGGAAYEQYF. The variable domain in full, with the rest retrieved from reference TRBV28 and TRBJ2-7, is DVKVTQSSRYLVKRTGEKVFLECVQDMDHENMFWYRQDPGLGLRLIYFSYDVKMKEKGDIPEGYSVSREKKERFSLILESASTNQTSMYLCASSYARGGAAYEQYFGPGTRLTVT.

This clonotype was observed at least ten times. The chain joins TRBV18 to TRBJ1-2, with D tentatively TRBD1 (6 bases). Trimming removed 3 bases at V and 5 bases at J, with 19 bases between. CDR1 is KGHSH, CDR2 LQKENI, per germline. The CDR3 sequence is 16 residues long. The CDR3: CASSPPRQAPSYGYTF. The CDR3 DNA is TGTGCCAGCTCACCGCCCCGACAGGCCCCTTCATATGGCTACACCTTC. The full variable domain, its missing parts supplied by reference TRBV18 and TRBJ1-2, is NAGVMQNPRHLVRRRGQEARLRCSPMKGHSHVYWYRQLPEEGLKFMVYLQKENIIDESGMPKERFSAEFPKEGPSILRIQQVVRGDSAAYFCASSPPRQAPSYGYTFGSGTRLTVV.

Many counts were recorded for this clonotype. The rearrangement joins TRBV3-1 to TRBJ2-6; D is uncertain. The V end was cut by 1 base, the J end by 2 bases, with 9 bases between. The CDR3 length is 16 residues. Per germline, CDR1 LGHDT and CDR2 YNNKEL (reference sequence). The CDR3 DNA reads as TGTGCCAGCAGCCAAGTCTTCACAGCTGGGGCCAACGTCCTGACTTTC. Its translation: CASSQVFTAGANVLTF.

This chain joins TRBV4-3 and TRBJ1-6, with D maybe TRBD1 (6 bases). The CDR3 extends over 15 amino acids. V was cut by 2 bases and J by 7 bases, with 12 bases left in between. Germline V gene data show CDR1 as LGHNA and CDR2 as YSLEER. The CDR3 protein is CASSQFRGGNSPLHF. For the CDR3, the DNA is TGCGCCAGCAGCCAATTCCGGGGGGGCAATTCACCCCTCCACTTT.

The CDR3 DNA follows: TGCAGTACCGACGAAGAGAACACCGGGGAGCTGTTTTTT. Residues: CSTDEENTGELFF. The V call is TRBV20-1, the J call TRBJ2-2; D unresolved. CDR3 size: 13 residues. V gave up 8 bases and J gave up 1 base, with 11 bases separating them. Per germline, CDR1 DFQATT and CDR2 SNEGSKA (reference sequence).

This clonotype was seen a few times. This rearrangement joins TRBV7-9 to TRBJ1-1, with 8 bases that match TRBD1. This CDR3 has 14 amino acids. V dropped 1 base and J dropped 6; count of bases not matched to a gene: 4. CDR1 is SEHNR, CDR2 FQNEAQ, per germline (reference sequence). The CDR3 sequence is CASSLVDRAAEAFF. The CDR3 nucleotides read TGTGCCAGCAGCTTAGTGGACAGGGCCGCTGAAGCTTTCTTT.

This clonotype was picked up a small number of times. The chain has TRBV5-1 and TRBJ1-6; TRBD1 matches at 10 bases. The CDR3 is 19 amino acids. The germline CDR1 and CDR2 sequences are SGHRS and YFSETQ. The ends lost 0 bases at V and 13 bases at J; junction bases unmatched: 19. Written as DNA, the CDR3 is TGCGCCAGCAGCTTGGTTCCGGCACCGGGACAGGGGACTTTTCGGCCCCTCCACTTT. Its translation: CASSLVPAPGQGTFRPLHF.

The chain combines TRBV18 with TRBJ2-5; D is unclear. Deletions cut 3 bases from V and 0 bases from J, with 2 bases between. The CDR3 contains 12 residues. The germline CDR1 and CDR2 sequences are KGHSH and LQKENI. The CDR3 nucleotides are TGTGCCAGCTCACCTAACCAAGAGACCCAGTACTTC. Its protein product is CASSPNQETQYF.

This clonotype was detected many times. The chain is built from TRBV6-2 or TRBV6-3 and TRBJ2-1, with 14 bases matching TRBD2. This CDR3 has 15 residues. J was trimmed by 6 bases and V by 2 bases; bases with no gene match: 0. Germline loops: CDR1 MNHEY, CDR2 SVGEGT. The CDR3 bases are TGTGCCAGCAGTTACGGGACTAGCGGGGGCAATGAGCAGTTCTTC. This sequence encodes CASSYGTSGGNEQFF.

This clonotype has a count of ten or more. The chain joins TRBV24-1 to TRBJ2-1; TRBD2 agrees at 15 bases. Germline lookup yields CDR1 KGHDR and CDR2 SFDVKD. Trimming cost V 9 bases and J 6 bases; bases outside gene matches: 5. CDR3 length: 15 amino acids. This chain's CDR3 is CATGGLAGGSNEQFF. The CDR3 nucleotides are TGTGCCACCGGGGGACTAGCGGGGGGAAGCAATGAGCAGTTCTTC.

The chain links TRBV20-1 to TRBJ2-7, with D possibly matching TRBD1 (6 bases). V was trimmed by 6 bases and J by 3 bases, leaving 18 bases between them. Germline lookup yields CDR1 DFQATT and CDR2 SNEGSKA (reference sequence). The CDR3 runs 14 residues. The CDR3 region is CSALAPGHLYEQYF. The CDR3, as DNA: TGCAGTGCCCTCGCCCCGGGACACCTCTACGAGCAGTACTTC.

V gene TRBV30 combines with J gene TRBJ2-7; weak D call: TRBD1 (6 bases). CDR1 is GTSNPN and CDR2 is SVGIG in the germline V gene (reference sequence). V shed 4 bases and J shed 3 bases, with 10 bases lying between them. CDR3 size: 12 residues. The CDR3 sequence is CAWNREIYEQYF. The CDR3 region has the DNA TGTGCCTGGAACAGGGAAATCTACGAGCAGTACTTC.

This clonotype was seen many times. This chain links TRBV7-2 with TRBJ1-2; 11 bases are a match to TRBD1. Unmatched junction bases numbered 5, after V lost 4 bases and J lost 7 bases. CDR1 and CDR2 (germline): SGHTA, FQGNSA. This CDR3 has 14 residues. The CDR3 reads CASSSDRGQVGYTF. The CDR3 DNA reads TGTGCCAGCAGCTCGGACAGGGGGCAGGTTGGCTACACCTTC.

This clonotype was observed at least ten times. The chain employs TRBV14 and TRBJ1-2; no definite D call. The V end was cut by 0 bases, the J end by 4 bases, with 9 bases between. CDR1 and CDR2 from the germline V gene are SGHDN and FVKESK. The CDR3 contains 14 residues. This CDR3 reads CASSQDVAGYGYTF. The CDR3 coding sequence is TGTGCCAGCAGCCAAGATGTAGCAGGCTATGGCTACACCTTC.

Ten or more counts support this clonotype. The chain joins TRBV7-7 to TRBJ2-2, with 7 bases lining up with TRBD1. The CDR3 sequence is 15 residues long. With V trimmed by 2 bases and J by 7 bases, 7 bases remained unmatched. The germline CDR1 and CDR2 sequences are SSHAT and FNYEAQ (reference sequence). Here the CDR3 reads CASSLLTGRGGELFF. The CDR3 DNA is TGTGCCAGCAGCTTACTGACAGGGCGAGGCGGGGAGCTGTTTTTT.

This clonotype was counted a few times. This CDR3 reads CASTSPGRSEAFF. The CDR3 DNA reads TGTGCCAGCACTTCCCCAGGGCGCTCTGAAGCTTTCTTT. The chain joins TRBV28 to TRBJ1-1, with D possibly TRBD1 on 5 matching bases. Trimming shortened V by 7 bases and J by 6 bases, and 15 bases separated the two germline ends. The CDR3 consists of 13 residues. Germline CDR1 and CDR2: MDHEN and SYDVKM.

Only a few counts were recorded for this clonotype. The rearrangement links TRBV28 to TRBJ2-7; TRBD2 aligns across 7 bases. Trimming removed 3 bases from V and 5 bases from J; junction bases left unmatched: 10. Germline V gene sequence: CDR1 MDHEN, CDR2 SYDVKM. CDR3 length: 15 residues. In nucleotides, the CDR3 is TGTGCCAGCAGTTTTCTATGGAGGGGAGGGGACGAGCAGTACTTC. As protein: CASSFLWRGGDEQYF.

This clonotype was recorded at least ten times. The chain carries TRBV20-1 and TRBJ2-3; 9 bases line up with TRBD1. The V segment lost 0 bases and the J segment 3 bases; nucleotides outside the gene matches: 7. Germline-derived CDR1 and CDR2 are DFQATT and SNEGSKA (reference sequence). The CDR3 contains 16 residues. The CDR3 nucleotides are TGCAGTGCTAGAGATCCCGGACAGGGGCTTACAGATACGCAGTATTTT. This gives the protein CSARDPGQGLTDTQYF.

V is TRBV4-3 and J is TRBJ2-5, with TRBD2 identical over 10 bases. V was clipped by 3 bases and J by 2 bases; unmatched bases: 6. The CDR3 loop spans 16 amino acids. Germline V gene sequence: CDR1 LGHNA, CDR2 YSLEER. This chain's CDR3 is CASSQRGLARQETQYF. DNA of the CDR3: TGCGCCAGCAGCCAGCGGGGACTAGCGAGGCAAGAGACCCAGTACTTC.

Regarding this clonotype: A much larger clone lies one base from this, so it may be a read error. The gene calls are TRBV18 and TRBJ2-7; weak D call: TRBD2 (5 bases). This CDR3 has 14 residues. Per the germline V gene, CDR1 is KGHSH and CDR2 is LQKENI. This chain's CDR3 is CASSDLAGVYGQYF. CDR3 DNA sequence: TGTGCCAGCTCAGACCTAGCCGGGGTCTACGGGCAGTACTTC.

The gene calls are TRBV6-1 and TRBJ2-5, with TRBD2 identical over 12 bases. Germline lookup yields CDR1 MNHNS and CDR2 SASEGT. J was trimmed by 2 bases and V by 6 bases; bases with no gene match: 4. The CDR3 extends over 15 amino acids. CDR3 sequence (DNA): TGTGCCAGCAGCCGACTAGCGGGGGCACAAGAGACCCAGTACTTC. The encoded protein is CASSRLAGAQETQYF.